Each of the 25 T cell receptor beta chains below was sequenced from the same sample in a study of cytomegalovirus exposure and HLA in healthy donors. PCR used 60 Vbeta primers and 13 Jbeta primers. Generated by immunoSEQ multiplex PCR, the TCRdb table keeps only in-frame clones and is missing some. The sample has around 120,000 clones, about 73% seen once. Material: PBMCs. Source of these receptors: a woman aged 35 to 49 in good health and CMV-seropositive.

This clone was recorded many times. The V gene is TRBV7-2, the J gene TRBJ2-2, with D perhaps matching TRBD1 (6 bases). Germline assignment: CDR1 SGHTA and CDR2 FQGNSA. This CDR3 contains 17 residues. V lost 1 base, J lost 6 bases, and 18 bases lay in between. CDR3 sequence reads: CASSLVGSQGRAGELFF. CDR3 DNA sequence: TGTGCCAGCAGCTTAGTTGGTTCCCAGGGGCGCGCCGGGGAGCTGTTTTTT.

This chain connects TRBV10-3 to TRBJ1-5; D remains ambiguous. The CDR3 has 14 residues. CDR1 is ENHRY, CDR2 SYGVKD, per germline. The germline V and J ends were trimmed by 4 bases and 3 bases, with 10 bases remaining between them. CDR3 sequence (DNA): TGTGCCATCAGTGTTGCGGGTAACAATCAGCCCCAGCATTTT. It is translated as CAISVAGNNQPQHF.

The chain has TRBV2 and TRBJ2-5; tentative D call: TRBD2 (5 bases). From germline, CDR1 is SNHLY and CDR2 FYNNEI. This CDR3 spans 14 amino acids. With 11 bases removed from V and 10 bases from J, the gap between germline ends came to 26 bases. In DNA form, the CDR3 reads TGTGCCTGTTCTAGCAGATCCTCCAAGAGAAGCCAGTACTTC. Its protein product is CACSSRSSKRSQYF.

This rearrangement joins TRBV12-5 to TRBJ1-5; D is uncertain. The CDR3 is 14 amino acids. Germline CDR1 and CDR2: LGHNT and FRNRAP. Trimming shortened V by 3 bases and J by 3 bases, and 9 bases separated the two germline ends. DNA for the CDR3: TGTGCTAGTGGTTTCGAGGGAATCAATCAGCCCCAGCATTTT. Amino acid sequence: CASGFEGINQPQHF.

The chain joins TRBV27 to TRBJ2-7, with D possibly matching TRBD2 (5 bases). Per germline, CDR1 MNHEY and CDR2 SMNVEV (reference sequence). This CDR3 is 12 amino acids long. V was clipped by 0 bases and J by 5 bases, with 5 bases between them. The CDR3 region is CASSLSGNEQYF. The CDR3 DNA is TGTGCCAGCAGTTTATCCGGGAACGAGCAGTACTTC.

The gene calls are TRBV6-1 and TRBJ2-3; D remains ambiguous. The length of the CDR3 is 12 residues. Looked up from germline, CDR1 is MNHNS and CDR2 is SASEGT. Trimming stripped 6 bases from V and 0 bases from J, with 4 bases between. The CDR3 DNA is TGTGCCAGCAGCCAAAGCACAGATACGCAGTATTTT. Protein: CASSQSTDTQYF.

The V call is TRBV11-2, the J call TRBJ1-1; 7 bases are a match to TRBD1. This CDR3 spans 13 amino acids. Unmatched junction bases numbered 7, after V lost 1 base and J lost 11 bases. Germline lookup yields CDR1 SGHAT and CDR2 FQNNGV. The CDR3 reads CASSLGTGEDAFF. CDR3 nucleotide sequence: TGTGCCAGCAGCTTAGGTACAGGGGAGGATGCTTTCTTT.

The V call is TRBV7-8, the J call TRBJ2-3; weak D call: TRBD2 (6 bases). The CDR3 extends over 15 amino acids. The V and J ends lost 5 bases and 0 bases respectively, with 12 bases between them. Germline CDR1 is SGHVS and CDR2 is FQNEAQ. CDR3 protein: CASSLLASSTDTQYF. The CDR3 region has the DNA TGTGCCAGCAGCCTGCTAGCGTCTAGCACAGATACGCAGTATTTT.

The rearrangement uses TRBV4-3 and TRBJ2-3; D gene ambiguous. CDR3 length equals 15 residues. Germline CDR1 and CDR2: LGHNA and YSLEER. V was trimmed by 2 bases and J by 0 bases, leaving 9 bases between them. CDR3 bases: TGCGCCAGCAGCCAACGTCCTCGTAGCACAGATACGCAGTATTTT. Translating gives CASSQRPRSTDTQYF.

In the case of this clone: Other DNA sequences in the same sample also yield this CDR3. The CDR3 here is CASSPQGMGGYTF. CDR3 nucleotide sequence: TGTGCCAGCAGCCCCCAGGGGATGGGGGGCTACACCTTC. The chain recombines TRBV7-2 with TRBJ1-2; D may be TRBD1 (6 bases). Per the germline V gene, CDR1 is SGHTA and CDR2 is FQGNSA. V was shortened by 5 bases and J by 8 bases, with 15 bases between the two germline ends. The CDR3 spans 13 residues.

V is TRBV4-1 and J is TRBJ2-7, with 9 bases fitting TRBD2. The CDR3 has 14 amino acids. Germline CDR1 and CDR2: MGHRA and YSYEKL. J lost 4 bases, V lost 0 bases, and 1 base had no gene match. CDR3 amino acids: CASSQDTSGYEQYF. The CDR3 nucleotides are TGCGCCAGCAGCCAAGACACTAGCGGGTACGAGCAGTACTTC.

This clone has more than one count but fewer than ten. This chain uses TRBV6-5 with TRBJ1-2, with D possibly TRBD1 on 5 matching bases. V lost 7 bases and J lost 4, with 16 bases in between. From germline, CDR1 is MNHEY and CDR2 SVGAGI. CDR3 length: 14 amino acids. Here the CDR3 DNA reads TGTGCCAGCACCCCTGGGGCCAGGAGCTATGGCTACACCTTC. It translates to CASTPGARSYGYTF.

V and J are TRBV7-2 and TRBJ1-1; TRBD1 is a possible D gene (6 bases). Germline V gives CDR1 SGHTA, CDR2 FQGNSA. V dropped 5 bases and J dropped 3 bases, with 16 bases sitting between them. The CDR3 contains 15 residues. CDR3 in DNA: TGTGCCAGCAGCCGTAAGGGGGGGGGTGACACTGAAGCTTTCTTT. Translation: CASSRKGGGDTEAFF.

This clone has more than one count but fewer than ten. This chain uses TRBV6-1 with TRBJ2-7; D gene uncertain. V lost 2 bases and J lost 4, with 6 bases in between. The CDR3 covers 12 residues. CDR1 and CDR2 from the germline V gene are MNHNS and SASEGT. The CDR3 DNA follows: TGTGCCAGCAGTGAAAGCGTGTACGAGCAGTACTTC. The encoded protein is CASSESVYEQYF.

The rearrangement uses TRBV18 and TRBJ2-7, with 9 bases identical to TRBD1. Germline CDR1 KGHSH, CDR2 LQKENI. This CDR3 comprises 14 residues. Losses at the gene ends were 3 bases for V and 5 bases for J; bases not matched to a gene: 5. CDR3 sequence reads: CASSPGTGNDEQYF. For the CDR3, the DNA is TGTGCCAGCTCACCGGGGACAGGGAATGACGAGCAGTACTTC.

V gene TRBV29-1 combines with J gene TRBJ1-2; 10 bases map to TRBD1. Losses at the gene ends were 7 bases for V and 1 base for J; bases not matched to a gene: 3. This CDR3 is built from 13 residues. CDR1 is SQVTM, CDR2 ANQGSEA, per germline. Written as DNA, the CDR3 is TGCAGCGGATGGACAGGGGGTAACTATGGCTACACCTTC. Residues: CSGWTGGNYGYTF.

V is TRBV2 and J is TRBJ1-1; D is unresolved. CDR3 size: 13 residues. Germline assignment: CDR1 SNHLY and CDR2 FYNNEI. Trimming took off 9 bases at V and 1 base at J, with 12 bases between the two ends. CDR3 bases: TGTGCCAGAGGATTTTCAGGGAACACTGAAGCTTTCTTT. Protein sequence: CARGFSGNTEAFF.

The V call is TRBV29-1, the J call TRBJ2-3; the D gene is possibly TRBD2 (6 bases). This CDR3 has 17 residues. Germline values: CDR1 SQVTM, CDR2 ANQGSEA. Trimming removed 1 base at V and 1 base at J, with 18 bases between. CDR3 sequence reads: CSVEAGRRRGRTDTQYF. CDR3 nucleotides: TGCAGCGTTGAAGCGGGACGGAGGAGGGGCCGCACAGATACGCAGTATTTT.

This chain joins TRBV6-5 and TRBJ2-3; D might be TRBD1 (6 bases). In germline, CDR1 is MNHEY, CDR2 SVGAGI. Trimming removed 4 bases at V and 4 bases at J, with 18 bases between. This CDR3 has 16 amino acids. This CDR3 is CASSSRTTGSPDTQYF. The CDR3 DNA reads TGTGCCAGCAGTTCTAGAACTACAGGGTCCCCAGATACGCAGTATTTT.

J is TRBJ1-2 and V is TRBV5-4, with D hard to call. CDR1 and CDR2 (germline): SGHNT, YYREEE (reference sequence). The CDR3 totals 14 residues. The germline V and J ends were trimmed by 0 bases and 7 bases, with 13 bases remaining between them. CDR3 sequence reads: CASSLGYGVGGYTF. CDR3 DNA: TGTGCCAGCAGCTTGGGATACGGGGTGGGTGGCTACACCTTC. The complete variable domain, with remaining parts taken from reference TRBV5-4 and TRBJ1-2, reads ETGVTQSPTHLIKTRGQQVTLRCSSQSGHNTVSWYQQALGQGPQFIFQYYREEENGRGNFPPRFSGLQFPNYSSELNVNALELDDSALYLCASSLGYGVGGYTFGSGTRLTVV.

Only a few counts were recorded for this clone. This sequence joins TRBV25-1 and TRBJ2-7; no definite D call. The CDR3 runs 15 residues. CDR1 and CDR2 from the germline V gene are MGHDK and SYGVNS. The ends were cut back, 0 bases at V and 3 bases at J, with 12 bases in the middle. In DNA, the CDR3 is TGTGCCAGCAGTGAATATACGGGTGAAGGCTACGAGCAGTACTTC. It translates to CASSEYTGEGYEQYF.

The chain's CDR3 is CASSTGGVGYNEQFF. The CDR3, as DNA: TGTGCCAGCAGCACGGGGGGGGTTGGCTACAATGAGCAGTTCTTC. The J gene is TRBJ2-1, the V gene TRBV9, with 8 bases that match TRBD2. V trimming: 4 bases; J trimming: 3 bases; junction bases outside the gene matches: 6. CDR1 and CDR2 from the germline V gene are SGDLS and YYNGEE. CDR3 length: 15 amino acids.

The genes are TRBV4-2 and TRBJ2-3; 7 nucleotides align to TRBD2. The V gene end was trimmed by 7 bases and the J gene end by 6 bases; junction bases not matched to a gene: 13. Germline V gene sequence: CDR1 LGHNA, CDR2 YNFKEQ. CDR3 length equals 15 residues. CDR3 loop: CASTRWAGEGDTQYF. CDR3 bases: TGTGCCAGCACCCGTTGGGCGGGGGAAGGGGATACGCAGTATTTT.

The rearrangement uses TRBV20-1 and TRBJ2-7, with TRBD1 matching over 9 bases. Trimming cost V 8 bases and J 5 bases; bases outside gene matches: 4. Germline V gene sequence: CDR1 DFQATT, CDR2 SNEGSKA (reference sequence). There are 11 residues in the CDR3. The CDR3, as DNA: TGCAGTCCGGGACAGGGAAACGAGCAGTACTTC. This codes for CSPGQGNEQYF.

The V gene is TRBV19, the J gene TRBJ1-2; 11 positions agree with TRBD1. CDR1 LNHDA and CDR2 SQIVND come from the germline V gene (reference sequence). Trimming removed 5 bases from V and 8 bases from J; junction bases left unmatched: 4. CDR3 length: 13 residues. The chain's CDR3 is CASSAGQGVGYTF. CDR3 nucleotides: TGTGCCAGTAGTGCGGGACAGGGGGTCGGCTACACCTTC.